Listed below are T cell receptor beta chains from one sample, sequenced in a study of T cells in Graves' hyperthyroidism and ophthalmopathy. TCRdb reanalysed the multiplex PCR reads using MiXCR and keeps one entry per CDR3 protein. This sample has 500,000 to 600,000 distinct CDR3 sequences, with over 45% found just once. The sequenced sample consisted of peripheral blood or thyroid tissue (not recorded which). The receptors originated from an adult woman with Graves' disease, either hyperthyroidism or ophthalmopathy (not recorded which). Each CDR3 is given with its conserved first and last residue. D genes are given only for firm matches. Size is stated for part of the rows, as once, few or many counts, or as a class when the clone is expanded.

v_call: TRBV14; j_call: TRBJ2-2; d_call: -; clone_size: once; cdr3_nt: TGTGCCAGCAGTCCAAGTGGGCGGGGGCCCTACACCGGGGAGCTGTTTTTT; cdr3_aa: CASSPSGRGPYTGELFF
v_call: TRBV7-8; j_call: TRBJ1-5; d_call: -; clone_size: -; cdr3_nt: TGTGCCAGCAGCCCACGACAGAATCAGCCCCAGCATTTT; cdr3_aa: CASSPRQNQPQHF
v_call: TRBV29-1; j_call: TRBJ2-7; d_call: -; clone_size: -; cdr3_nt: TGCAGCTTAGATGGGGGACCCTACGAGCAGTACTTC; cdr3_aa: CSLDGGPYEQYF
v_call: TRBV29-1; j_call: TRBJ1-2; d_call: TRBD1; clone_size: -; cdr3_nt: TGCAGCGCAGGGACAGGGAACTCTGGCTACACCTTC; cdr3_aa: CSAGTGNSGYTF
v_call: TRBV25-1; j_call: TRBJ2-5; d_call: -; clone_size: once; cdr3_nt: TGTGCCAGCAGTTTGCTACACCAAGAGACCCAGTACTTC; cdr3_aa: CASSLLHQETQYF
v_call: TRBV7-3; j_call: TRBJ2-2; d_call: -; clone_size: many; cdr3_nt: TGTGCCAGCAGCTTAAATGGGTGGGAGCTGTTTTTT; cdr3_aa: CASSLNGWELFF
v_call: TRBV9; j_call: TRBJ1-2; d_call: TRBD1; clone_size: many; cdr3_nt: TGTGCCAGCAGCCAGGGGGCGAGCAACTATGGCTACACCTTC; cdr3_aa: CASSQGASNYGYTF
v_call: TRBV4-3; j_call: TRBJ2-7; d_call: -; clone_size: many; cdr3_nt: TGCGCCAGCAGCCAACCAGGTCAGGAGCAGTACTTC; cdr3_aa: CASSQPGQEQYF
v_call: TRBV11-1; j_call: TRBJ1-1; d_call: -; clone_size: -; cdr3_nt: TGTGCCAGCAGCTTGGGGGCCTCGGACACTGAAGCTTTCTTT; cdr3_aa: CASSLGASDTEAFF
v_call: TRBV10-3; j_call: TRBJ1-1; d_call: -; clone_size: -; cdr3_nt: TGTGCCATCAGTGAGTCTGACAAGAACACTGAAGCTTTCTTT; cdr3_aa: CAISESDKNTEAFF
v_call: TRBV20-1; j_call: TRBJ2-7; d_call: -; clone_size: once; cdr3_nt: TGCAGTGGAACGGGGGCAGGGCTCTACGAGCAGTACTTC; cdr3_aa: CSGTGAGLYEQYF
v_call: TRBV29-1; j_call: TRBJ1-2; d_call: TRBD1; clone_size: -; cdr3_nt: TGCAGCGTTGAAAGGGGGCAGGCTGGGGATGGCTACACCTTC; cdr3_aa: CSVERGQAGDGYTF